Below are 20 T cell receptor beta chains sequenced from a single sample in a study of OX40 agonist ivuxolimab in advanced cancers. Library preparation was by the immunoSEQ multiplex PCR assay. TCRdb mirrors the immuneACCESS table, restricted to in-frame sequences. Some clones are absent from its copies; in checked studies, under half trace to an unresolved V gene, and the reason for the others is unknown. Here the sample has about 90,000 clones; 85% to 90% occur a single time. The ten biggest clones cover about 7.7% of the sample. The input for sequencing was CD4+ or CD8+ T cells sorted from blood, taken in a trial of the OX40 agonist ivuxolimab. The receptors stem from an adult with an advanced solid tumor such as melanoma, head and neck, liver or kidney cancer.

V is TRBV5-1 and J is TRBJ2-7; D unresolved. Germline V CDR1 and CDR2: SGHRS, YFSETQ. The CDR3 is 11 amino acids. The germline V and J ends were trimmed by 2 bases and 6 bases, with 6 bases remaining between them. The DNA for the CDR3 is TGCGCCAGCAGCTTTGCCGGCGAGCAGTACTTC. This codes for CASSFAGEQYF.

The chain employs TRBV12-5 and TRBJ1-6; no firm D call. CDR1 and CDR2 from the germline V gene are LGHNT and FRNRAP. The length of the CDR3 is 13 residues. V was pared by 2 bases and J by 14 bases, with 13 bases between. The CDR3 is CASGLQTRASLHF. The CDR3 DNA sequence: TGTGCTAGTGGTTTGCAAACCCGCGCGTCCCTCCACTTT. Using reference TRBV12-5 and TRBJ1-6 for the parts outside the CDR3, the full variable domain is DARVTQTPRHKVTEMGQEVTMRCQPILGHNTVFWYRQTMMQGLELLAYFRNRAPLDDSGMPKDRFSAEMPDATLATLKIQPSEPRDSAVYFCASGLQTRASLHFGNGTRLTVT.

Only one count was recorded for this clone. The V and J genes are TRBV7-6 and TRBJ2-1; D ambiguous. The V end was cut by 5 bases, the J end by 5 bases, with 10 bases between. This CDR3 has 13 residues. Per the germline V gene, CDR1 is SGHVS and CDR2 is FNYEAQ. Written as DNA, the CDR3 is TGTGCCAGCAGCCTAGAGCAGAACAATGAGCAGTTCTTC. Amino acid sequence: CASSLEQNNEQFF.

The CDR3 spells CASSPPRGSREYEQFF. DNA for the CDR3: TGTGCCAGCAGCCCCCCCCGGGGGAGTAGGGAGTATGAGCAGTTCTTC. The J gene is TRBJ2-1, the V gene TRBV7-6; tentatively, D is TRBD2 (6 bases). V was clipped by 5 bases and J by 8 bases, with 22 bases between them. Germline assignment: CDR1 SGHVS and CDR2 FNYEAQ. The CDR3 is made up of 16 amino acids. Full variable domain (missing parts from reference TRBV7-6 and TRBJ2-1): GAGVSQSPRYKVTKRGQDVALRCDPISGHVSLYWYRQALGQGPEFLTYFNYEAQQDKSGLPNDRFSAERPEGSISTLTIQRTEQRDSAMYRCASSPPRGSREYEQFFGPGTRLTVL.

This chain joins TRBV5-1 and TRBJ2-5; TRBD1 matches at 8 bases. Near its end, the DNA agrees better with TRBJ2-7, so the J call may be wrong. CDR3 length: 16 residues. Germline CDR1 is SGHRS and CDR2 is YFSETQ. Here the CDR3 reads CASSLTGDRRLDEQYF. The CDR3 coding sequence is TGCGCCAGCAGCTTGACCGGGGACAGGCGATTAGACGAGCAGTACTTC.

V usage is TRBV25-1 and J usage is TRBJ2-5, with 15 bases identical to TRBD2. The end of the DNA fits TRBJ2-7 better, so the J call may be wrong. CDR3 length: 18 residues. Germline V gene data show CDR1 as MGHDK and CDR2 as SYGVNS. CDR3 DNA sequence: TGTGCCAGCAGTGACCCCGGACTAGCGGGAGGGAAACTAAGCGAGCAGTACTTC. Encoded protein: CASSDPGLAGGKLSEQYF.

The chain joins TRBV28 to TRBJ1-5; perhaps TRBD1 as D (6 bases). CDR1 is MDHEN and CDR2 is SYDVKM in the germline V gene. V shed 7 bases and J shed 3 bases, with 16 bases lying between them. The CDR3 runs to 15 residues. The CDR3 nucleotides read TGTGCCAGCACCCGAGCAAGGGGGAACAATCAGCCCCAGCATTTT. Residues: CASTRARGNNQPQHF.

The chain combines TRBV10-1 with TRBJ2-3, with a tentative D call TRBD2 (6 bases). The germline gives CDR1 WNHNN, CDR2 SYGVQD (reference sequence). V shed 4 bases and J shed 1 base, with 21 bases lying between them. CDR3 length: 18 residues. The CDR3 DNA is TGCGCCAGCAGTGGAGCCTCGGGGGAGGCTCTGGGCACAGATACGCAGTATTTT. It encodes CASSGASGEALGTDTQYF.

This chain joins TRBV5-6 and TRBJ2-2; TRBD1 agrees at 9 bases. The junction had 2 bases not matched to a gene; V was cut back by 0 bases and J by 5 bases. CDR1 is SGHDT, CDR2 YYEEEE, per germline. The CDR3 loop spans 15 amino acids. The DNA for the CDR3 is TGTGCCAGCAGCTTGGGGACAGGGGTTACCGGGGAGCTGTTTTTT. As protein: CASSLGTGVTGELFF.

The rearrangement joins TRBV27 to TRBJ2-3; D is unclear. This CDR3 is built from 14 residues. The V and J ends lost 6 bases and 0 bases respectively, with 10 bases between them. CDR1 and CDR2 (germline): MNHEY, SMNVEV (reference sequence). DNA for the CDR3: TGTGCCAGCAGCTCGTACACTAGCACAGATACGCAGTATTTT. Encoded protein: CASSSYTSTDTQYF.

V and J are TRBV10-1 and TRBJ2-7; TRBD2 aligns across 10 bases. Germline V gene sequence: CDR1 WNHNN, CDR2 SYGVQD (reference sequence). The CDR3 is 14 amino acids. With 4 bases clipped from V and 3 bases from J, the junction kept 3 bases outside the gene matches. CDR3 region: CASSASGSIYEQYF. In nucleotides, the CDR3 is TGCGCCAGCAGTGCTAGCGGGAGTATCTACGAGCAGTACTTC.

The CDR3 loop is CAISGFDRNTGELFF. For the CDR3, the DNA is TGTGCCATCAGTGGATTTGACAGGAACACCGGGGAGCTGTTTTTT. This rearrangement joins TRBV10-3 to TRBJ2-2, with D possibly matching TRBD1 (5 bases). CDR3 length: 15 amino acids. Between the trimmed V and J ends, which lost 4 bases and 1 base, there was a span of 10 bases. Germline lookup yields CDR1 ENHRY and CDR2 SYGVKD.

This clone was seen only once. This chain uses TRBV7-2 with TRBJ2-5; TRBD2 might be the D (6 bases). The tail of the sequence fits TRBJ2-7 better, so the J call may be wrong. The CDR3 covers 18 residues. Per germline, CDR1 SGHTA and CDR2 FQGNSA. The CDR3 DNA reads as TGTGCCAGCAGCTTAGAACGAGGGACTTTCTCCTTAGAGTACGAGCAGTACTTC. This sequence encodes CASSLERGTFSLEYEQYF.

This chain links TRBV6-4 with TRBJ2-1; 14 nucleotides match TRBD2. V was pared by 5 bases and J by 9 bases, with 6 bases of the junction left unmatched. Germline CDR1 and CDR2: MRHNA and SNTAGT. CDR3 length equals 15 residues. The DNA for the CDR3 is TGTGCCAGCAGTACGACTAGCGGGAGGGTTCGTGAGCAGTTCTTC. It is translated as CASSTTSGRVREQFF.

J is TRBJ2-5 and V is TRBV6-5; D is ambiguous. CDR1 is MNHEY, CDR2 SVGAGI, per germline. The CDR3 is 12 amino acids. V lost 2 bases to trimming and J lost 3 bases, with 4 bases between them. CDR3 protein: CASSYGKETQYF. The CDR3 DNA reads TGTGCCAGCAGTTACGGAAAAGAGACCCAGTACTTC.

The chain combines TRBV19 with TRBJ1-4; TRBD1 agrees at 10 bases. V lost 6 bases and J lost 2; bases outside the gene matches: 12. The CDR3 is made up of 18 amino acids. CDR1 is LNHDA, CDR2 SQIVND, per germline (reference sequence). CDR3 sequence (DNA): TGTGCCAGTAGCTCCGACAGGGGGCGAGGAACCACTAATGAAAAACTGTTTTTT. It is translated as CASSSDRGRGTTNEKLFF.

The rearrangement uses TRBV29-1 and TRBJ2-7, with D tentatively TRBD2 (7 bases). Germline-derived CDR1 and CDR2 are SQVTM and ANQGSEA. CDR3 length equals 13 residues. V dropped 8 bases and J dropped 0 bases, with 14 bases sitting between them. Written as DNA, the CDR3 is TGCAGCACCGGGGGGACACACTCCTACGAGCAGTACTTC. Translated, it gives CSTGGTHSYEQYF.

CDR3 residues: CASSEATIKAFF. DNA for the CDR3: TGTGCCAGCAGTGAAGCTACCATCAAAGCTTTCTTT. V gene TRBV2 combines with J gene TRBJ1-1; no firm D call. This CDR3 is 12 amino acids long. V was pared by 0 bases and J by 9 bases, with 8 bases between. Germline loops: CDR1 SNHLY, CDR2 FYNNEI.

This rearrangement joins TRBV7-9 to TRBJ2-3; the match to TRBD2 covers 8 bases. The CDR3 consists of 16 residues. Trimming took 1 base from V and 2 from J; bases not matched to a gene: 5. CDR1 and CDR2 (germline): SEHNR, FQNEAQ (reference sequence). In nucleotides, the CDR3 is TGTGCCAGCAGCTTAGTCGGTAGCGGGGTCACAGATACGCAGTATTTT. Translation gives CASSLVGSGVTDTQYF. The entire variable domain, with the rest obtained from reference TRBV7-9 and TRBJ2-3, is as follows: DTGVSQNPRHKITKRGQNVTFRCDPISEHNRLYWYRQTLGQGPEFLTYFQNEAQLEKSRLLSDRFSAERPKGSFSTLEIQRTEQGDSAMYLCASSLVGSGVTDTQYFGPGTRLTVL.

This clone was detected a few times. The V gene is TRBV7-6, the J gene TRBJ1-1; D unclear. In germline, CDR1 is SGHVS, CDR2 FNYEAQ. Between the trimmed V and J ends, which lost 5 bases and 0 bases, there was a span of 13 bases. This CDR3 has 15 residues. In DNA form, the CDR3 reads TGTGCCAGCAGCCAATCCGCGGATTTGAACACTGAAGCTTTCTTT. It is translated as CASSQSADLNTEAFF.